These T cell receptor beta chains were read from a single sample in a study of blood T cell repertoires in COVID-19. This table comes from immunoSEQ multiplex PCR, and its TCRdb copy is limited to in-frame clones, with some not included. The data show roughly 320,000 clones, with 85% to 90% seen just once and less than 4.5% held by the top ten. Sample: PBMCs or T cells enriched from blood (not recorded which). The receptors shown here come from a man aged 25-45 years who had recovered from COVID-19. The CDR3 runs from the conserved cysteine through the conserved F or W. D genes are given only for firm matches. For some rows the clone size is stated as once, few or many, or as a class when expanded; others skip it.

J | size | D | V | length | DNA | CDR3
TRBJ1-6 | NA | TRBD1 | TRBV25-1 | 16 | TGTGCCAGCCAGAAGACTGTGGGACAGGGGGCATCACCCCTCCACTTT | CASQKTVGQGASPLHF
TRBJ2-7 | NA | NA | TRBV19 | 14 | TGTGCCAGTAGTATCTCCGCTGCGCGTGCCGAGCAGTACTTC | CASSISAARAEQYF
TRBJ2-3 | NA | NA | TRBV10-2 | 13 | TGCGCCAGCAGTCGACTATACACAGATACGCAGTATTTT | CASSRLYTDTQYF
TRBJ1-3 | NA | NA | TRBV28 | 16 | TGTGCCAGCAGTTTAAAGCAGGGGTCGTCAGGAAACACCATATATTTT | CASSLKQGSSGNTIYF
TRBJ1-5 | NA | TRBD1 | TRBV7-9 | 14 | TGTGCCAGCAGTTCCGGACAGGGGGAGCAGCCCCAGCATTTT | CASSSGQGEQPQHF
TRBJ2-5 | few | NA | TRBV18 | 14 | TGTGCCAGCTCACCACGGACTCTCCAAGAGACCCAGTACTTC | CASSPRTLQETQYF
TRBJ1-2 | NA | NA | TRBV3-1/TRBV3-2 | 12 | TGTGCCAGCAGCCGGACGGGGATTGGCTACACCTTC | CASSRTGIGYTF
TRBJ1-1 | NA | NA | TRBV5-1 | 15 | TGCGCCAGCAGCTTGGCCTCTTCGCAGGCAGTGGGAGCTTTCTTT | CASSLASSQAVGAFF
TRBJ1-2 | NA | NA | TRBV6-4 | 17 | TGTGCCAGCAGTGATTCCGGCGGTCCCCAGGCGGGCTATGGCTACACCTTC | CASSDSGGPQAGYGYTF
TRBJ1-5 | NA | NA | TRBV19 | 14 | TGTGCCAGTAGCCAACATGGACTTAATCAGCCCCAGCATTTT | CASSQHGLNQPQHF
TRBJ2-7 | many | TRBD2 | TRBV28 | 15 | TGTGCCAGCGAATCTAGCGGGGTCCCCGGCTACGAGCAGTACTTC | CASESSGVPGYEQYF
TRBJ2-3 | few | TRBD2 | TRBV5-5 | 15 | TGTGCCAGCACTATACTAGCGGGAGGGGCCGATACGCAGTATTTT | CASTILAGGADTQYF
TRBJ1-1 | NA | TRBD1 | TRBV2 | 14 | TGTGCCAGCAGACCGACAGGGGGGGGGACTGAAGCTTTCTTT | CASRPTGGGTEAFF
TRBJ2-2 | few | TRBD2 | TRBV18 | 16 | TGTGCCAGCTCCCCGAGCGGGGGGAGAAACACCGGGGAGCTGTTTTTT | CASSPSGGRNTGELFF